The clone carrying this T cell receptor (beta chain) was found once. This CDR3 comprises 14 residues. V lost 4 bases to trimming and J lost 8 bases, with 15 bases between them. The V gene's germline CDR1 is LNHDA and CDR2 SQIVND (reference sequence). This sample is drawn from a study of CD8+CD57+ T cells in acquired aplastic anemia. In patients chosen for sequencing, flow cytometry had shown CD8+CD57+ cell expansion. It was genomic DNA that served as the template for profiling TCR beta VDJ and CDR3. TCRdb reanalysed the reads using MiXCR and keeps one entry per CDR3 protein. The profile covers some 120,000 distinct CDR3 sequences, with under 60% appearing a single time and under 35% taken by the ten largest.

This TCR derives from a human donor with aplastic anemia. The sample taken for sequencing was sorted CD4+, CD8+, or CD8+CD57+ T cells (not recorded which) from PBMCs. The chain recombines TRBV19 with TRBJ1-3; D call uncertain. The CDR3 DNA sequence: TGTGCCAGTAGTAGGAGCCGGAGGTTGGACACCATATATTTT. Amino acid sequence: CASSRSRRLDTIYF.